This TCR beta chain was sequenced during a study of cytomegalovirus exposure and HLA in healthy donors. This CDR3 contains 18 residues. The ends were cut back, 1 base at V and 2 bases at J, with 18 bases in the middle. From germline, CDR1 is LGHNA and CDR2 YNFKEQ. Amplification used 60 Vbeta primers and 13 Jbeta primers. Here immunoSEQ multiplex PCR was the method, and the copy in TCRdb shows in-frame clones only, minus some. The sample holds 40,000 or so clones, approximately 77% seen once. Overall study findings and caveats: The authors later linked a missense DCLRE1C variant to TCR beta V- and J-gene trimming. Accurate HLA-A and HLA-B prediction from TCR beta sequences was reported for most subjects.

A word on this clone: What it recognizes is unknown.

The gene calls are TRBV4-2 and TRBJ2-1, with D perhaps matching TRBD2 (5 bases). Material for sequencing was PBMCs. The sequence derives from a man aged 30-40 years in good health and CMV-seronegative. The CDR3 DNA follows: TGTGCCAGCAGCCAAGTTAGTAGAGACCACGGGACCTACAATGAGCAGTTCTTC. Translated: CASSQVSRDHGTYNEQFF.